The 21 T cell receptor beta chains presented below share a single source sample, sequenced in a study of tumor-infiltrating lymphocytes in primary liver carcinoma. Co-extraction of RNA and DNA was performed on about 19-31 mg of unsorted bulk tissue. A constant-region primer primed TCR beta cDNA synthesis from roughly 520 ng of total RNA. Each TCR beta library was derived from three nested multiplex PCR rounds that employed slightly modified ARM-PCR. A C-beta reverse primer and TRBV1-TRBV30 forward primers served in each of the first two PCR rounds, at ten to eleven cycles apiece. MiXCR, applied by TCRdb to the multiplex PCR reads, yields one record per CDR3 protein. The repertoire holds about 30,000 distinct CDR3 sequences, with roughly two thirds as singletons. The sequencing sample was made of liver tumor tissue from sampling region 3. The subset is: tumor region T3, left-lateral pole. The receptors derive from a woman aged 25-40 years with primary liver carcinoma and hepatitis B virus infection.

On this clonotype: Being one base from a much bigger clone, this may be a read error. The chain carries TRBV29-1 and TRBJ2-7, with 11 bases matching TRBD2. The CDR3 runs to 15 residues. The germline V gene encodes CDR1 SQVTM and CDR2 ANQGSEA. The CDR3 DNA follows: TGCAGCGTTGTTGCCTTGGGACTAGCGGTCTACGAGCATTACTTC. It translates to CSVVALGLAVYEHYF.

For this clonotype: This sequence may be a read error, since a much larger clone differs from it by one base. This rearrangement joins TRBV29-1 to TRBJ2-5; 7 bases agree with TRBD1. Per germline, CDR1 SQVTM and CDR2 ANQGSEA. The CDR3 covers 15 residues. Unmatched junction bases numbered 9, after V lost 1 base and J lost 4 bases. Here the CDR3 reads CSVEGFTGEGETQYF. In nucleotides, the CDR3 is TGCAGCGTTGAAGGTTTCACAGGGGAAGGAGAGACCCAGTACTTC.

For this clonotype: At one boundary the junction diverges from the germline segment, which might be a read error. The chain is built from TRBV5-5 and TRBJ2-4; D is tentatively TRBD1 or TRBD2 (5 bases each). The CDR3 loop spans 17 amino acids. Germline CDR1 reads SGHKS; CDR2 reads YYEKEE (reference sequence). The CDR3 sequence: CACSLVGMSEGSEIQYF. The CDR3 nucleotides are TGTGCCTGCAGCTTAGTAGGAATGAGTGAGGGGTCGGAGATTCAGTACTTC.

With respect to this clonotype: Compared with germline, one end of the junction differs, possibly owing to a read error. This chain uses TRBV11-2 with TRBJ1-6; D call uncertain. Germline-derived CDR1 and CDR2 are SGHAT and FQNNGV. The CDR3 consists of 15 residues. In nucleotides, the CDR3 is TGTGCCAGCAACTTAGATCTAGGGAGGAATTCACCCCTCCACTTT. It translates to CASNLDLGRNSPLHF.

This clonotype was seen at least ten times. The chain recombines TRBV11-2 with TRBJ2-7; D tentatively fits TRBD1 or TRBD2 (7 bases each). CDR3 length: 14 residues. V was trimmed by 5 bases and J by 4 bases, leaving 15 bases between them. Germline CDR1 is SGHAT and CDR2 is FQNNGV. The CDR3 loop is CASSTSGGGYEQYF. CDR3 nucleotide sequence: TGTGCCAGCAGCACCTCAGGGGGGGGTTACGAGCAGTACTTC.

This chain links TRBV11-3 with TRBJ2-1; 8 bases are a match to TRBD2. The CDR3 spans 14 residues. Per germline, CDR1 SGHNT and CDR2 YENEEA. The ends lost 8 bases at V and 8 bases at J; junction bases unmatched: 11. The CDR3 nucleotides read TGTGCCAGCCGACTAGCGAGGGGGGGGTATGAGCAGTTCTTC. Translation gives CASRLARGGYEQFF.

This clonotype was recorded a few times. The junction shows a germline mismatch at one end, possibly a read error. The rearrangement joins TRBV29-1 to TRBJ1-1; D might be TRBD1 (6 bases). The germline V gene encodes CDR1 SQVTM and CDR2 ANQGSEA. The CDR3 is 13 residues long. The CDR3 here is CSVETGRNTETFF. CDR3 coding DNA: TGCAGCGTTGAAACAGGGAGGAACACTGAAACTTTCTTT.

As regards this clonotype: The missing conserved phenylalanine or tryptophan at the end of this CDR3 makes a read error likely. This sequence joins TRBV9 and TRBJ2-5, with D possibly matching TRBD1 (5 bases). Trimming cost V 0 bases and J 2 bases, with 5 bases left between them. Germline CDR1 reads SGDLS; CDR2 reads YYNGEE. The CDR3 contains 13 residues. The CDR3 reads CASSVGQQETQYI. CDR3 in DNA: TGTGCCAGCAGCGTAGGACAGCAAGAGACCCAGTACATC.

This clonotype was recorded once. The germline gene is not matched at one end of the junction; a read error may be the cause. This rearrangement joins TRBV13 to TRBJ1-1; D possibly corresponds to TRBD1 (6 bases). From germline, CDR1 is PRHDT and CDR2 FYEKMQ (reference sequence). The CDR3 covers 17 residues. The DNA for the CDR3 is TGTGCCAGCAGCTTAGGAGGGTTTGGTGTTGGGGACACTGATGCTTTCTTT. This translates into CASSLGGFGVGDTDAFF.

The chain recombines TRBV11-2 with TRBJ1-6; D not resolved. V dropped 4 bases and J dropped 4 bases, with 14 bases sitting between them. CDR3 length: 16 residues. Germline V gene sequence: CDR1 SGHAT, CDR2 FQNNGV. The CDR3 nucleotides are TGTGCCAGCAGCTCTGGTCGGAACCGTTATAATTCACCCCTCCACTTT. This translates into CASSSGRNRYNSPLHF.

Comments on this clonotype: An end of the junction differs from the germline gene, which may be a read error. The chain combines TRBV4-3 with TRBJ1-4, with D uncertain. CDR1 is LGHNA and CDR2 is YSLEER in the germline V gene. The CDR3 covers 15 residues. The CDR3 sequence is CASSLRGRVWAKLFF. The CDR3 DNA reads TGCGCAAGCAGCCTTAGAGGCCGGGTGTGGGCAAAACTGTTTTTT.

This chain links TRBV11-2 with TRBJ1-6; D remains ambiguous. With 3 bases removed from V and 3 bases from J, the gap between germline ends came to 12 bases. Germline-derived CDR1 and CDR2 are SGHAT and FQNNGV. The CDR3 runs to 16 residues. The CDR3 is CASSFDRSHYNSPLHF. The CDR3 coding sequence is TGTGCCAGCAGCTTTGATCGGAGTCACTATAATTCACCCCTCCACTTT.

Points on this clonotype: It is likely a read error, because the conserved phenylalanine at the end of the CDR3 is missing. The V call is TRBV7-8, the J call TRBJ2-7; D remains ambiguous. V was pared by 8 bases and J by 0 bases, with 26 bases between. This CDR3 is built from 18 residues. Germline V gives CDR1 SGHVS, CDR2 FQNEAQ. The CDR3 sequence is CASDSGRGRTMSSYEQYL. The DNA for the CDR3 is TGTGCCAGCGACTCGGGTCGCGGTCGTACTATGAGCTCCTACGAGCAGTACTTA.

Notes on this clonotype: The conserved final phenylalanine or tryptophan is absent from the CDR3, which likely points to a read error. The chain recombines TRBV7-9 with TRBJ1-1; D call uncertain. Germline V gene data show CDR1 as SEHNR and CDR2 as FQNEAQ (reference sequence). This CDR3 comprises 12 residues. V was trimmed by 8 bases and J by 5 bases, leaving 12 bases between them. The CDR3 loop is CASGTSKTEAFL. DNA of the CDR3: TGTGCCAGCGGTACTTCGAAGACTGAAGCTTTCTTA.

The genes are TRBV11-3 and TRBJ1-1, with D possibly matching TRBD1 (5 bases). The CDR3 has 16 amino acids. Trimming pared 1 base from V and 10 bases from J, leaving 22 bases between. Germline values: CDR1 SGHNT, CDR2 YENEEA. CDR3 sequence: CASSLAPSYAQGAAFF. In nucleotides, the CDR3 is TGTGCCAGCAGCTTAGCCCCCAGTTACGCTCAAGGGGCAGCTTTCTTT.

This clonotype was recorded many times. CDR3 sequence reads: CASSYSPTLRYEQYF. DNA of the CDR3: TGTGCCAGCAGTTACTCACCCACCCTTCGATACGAGCAGTACTTC. V and J are TRBV6-5 and TRBJ2-7, with D hard to call. This CDR3 region has 15 residues. CDR1 is MNHEY and CDR2 is SVGAGI in the germline V gene. The germline V and J ends were trimmed by 0 bases and 4 bases, with 13 bases remaining between them.

Turning to this clonotype: The junction does not match germline at one end; this may be a read error. The chain joins TRBV11-2 to TRBJ2-5, with unresolved D. CDR1 and CDR2 from the germline V gene are SGHAT and FQNNGV. CDR3 length: 12 residues. DNA for the CDR3: TGTGTCAGCAGCTTAGGATTAGAGACCCAGTGCTTC. Protein sequence: CVSSLGLETQCF. Filled out from reference TRBV11-2 and TRBJ2-5, the complete variable domain reads EAGVAQSPRYKIIEKRQSVAFWCNPISGHATLYWYQQILGQGPKLLIQFQNNGVVDDSQLPKDRFSAERLKGVDSTLKIQPAKLEDSAVYLCVSSLGLETQCFGPGTRLLVL.

This chain connects TRBV6-2 or TRBV6-3 to TRBJ2-5, with TRBD2 identical over 12 bases. Germline CDR1 MNHEY, CDR2 SVGEGT. The CDR3 extends over 16 amino acids. Germline trimming cut 5 bases from V and 2 bases from J; bases unmatched to any gene: 6. The CDR3 here is CASSTGLAGIQETQYF. CDR3 DNA sequence: TGTGCCAGCAGTACTGGACTAGCGGGGATACAAGAGACCCAGTACTTC.

This clonotype has a handful of counts. The germline gene is not matched at one end of the junction; a read error may be the cause. J is TRBJ2-3 and V is TRBV29-1; the D call may be TRBD1 or TRBD2 (5 bases each). The length of the CDR3 is 15 residues. Per germline, CDR1 SQVTM and CDR2 ANQGSEA. CDR3 sequence reads: CSFEARDRGKDTQYF. The CDR3 nucleotides read TGCAGCTTTGAAGCTAGGGACCGGGGTAAAGATACGCAGTATTTT.

This clonotype occurred a few times. V usage is TRBV29-1 and J usage is TRBJ1-2; maybe TRBD1 (6 bases). The CDR3 runs 11 residues. Germline V gene lookup returns CDR1 SQVTM and CDR2 ANQGSEA. As DNA, the CDR3 is TGCGGCGGGGGGGGGCTCGATGGCTACACCTTC. Encoded protein: CGGGGLDGYTF.

Points on this clonotype: This likely comes from a read error, as the CDR3 has no conserved phenylalanine or tryptophan at its end. The chain joins TRBV5-4 to TRBJ2-3, with a possible D match to TRBD1 (5 bases). Germline V gene data show CDR1 as SGHNT and CDR2 as YYREEE (reference sequence). The CDR3 has 17 amino acids. The CDR3 loop reads CACSVDGHPPPTDTQYL. The CDR3 nucleotides are TGTGCCTGCAGCGTAGACGGACACCCTCCACCCACAGATACACAGTATTTG.